The 21 T cell receptor beta chains given below trace back to one sample, sequenced in a study of cytomegalovirus exposure and HLA in healthy donors. Both 60 Vbeta primers and 13 Jbeta primers went into the PCR. Libraries were prepared by immunoSEQ multiplex PCR; TCRdb keeps only in-frame clonotypes and omits some of them. The sample lists fewer than 300,000 clones; roughly 88% were seen once. The sequenced sample was PBMCs. These receptors were obtained from a man aged 40-49 years in good health and CMV-seropositive.

The chain employs TRBV7-9 and TRBJ1-2; D gene unclear. The CDR3 sequence is 13 residues long. From germline, CDR1 is SEHNR and CDR2 FQNEAQ (reference sequence). V was trimmed by 1 base and J by 6 bases, leaving 9 bases between them. The CDR3 protein is CASSLGARDGYTF. Here the CDR3 DNA reads TGTGCCAGCAGCTTAGGAGCCCGGGATGGCTACACCTTC. Complete variable domain (other parts from reference TRBV7-9 and TRBJ1-2): DTGVSQNPRHKITKRGQNVTFRCDPISEHNRLYWYRQTLGQGPEFLTYFQNEAQLEKSRLLSDRFSAERPKGSFSTLEIQRTEQGDSAMYLCASSLGARDGYTFGSGTRLTVV.

This clone came up once. The V and J genes are TRBV9 and TRBJ2-1; 7 bases align to TRBD2. Germline lookup yields CDR1 SGDLS and CDR2 YYNGEE. This CDR3 has 14 amino acids. V shed 3 bases and J 3 bases; nucleotides not matched to a gene: 3. DNA of the CDR3: TGTGCCAGCAGCGCCCTAGCGGACTACAATGAGCAGTTCTTC. Amino acids: CASSALADYNEQFF.

This chain joins TRBV29-1 and TRBJ1-1; D perhaps matches TRBD1 (5 bases). CDR3 length: 11 residues. From germline, CDR1 is SQVTM and CDR2 ANQGSEA. Trimming removed 7 bases from V and 4 bases from J, with 10 bases in between. The DNA of the CDR3 is TGCAGCGCCCCGGGGGGCACTGAAGCTTTCTTT. It encodes CSAPGGTEAFF.

The chain joins TRBV7-9 to TRBJ2-7, with a tentative D call TRBD2 (7 bases). V lost 1 base and J lost 4, with 17 bases in between. The CDR3 totals 16 residues. The V gene's germline CDR1 is SEHNR and CDR2 FQNEAQ (reference sequence). CDR3 coding DNA: TGTGCCAGCAGCTTAGGTTGGGGGGGCACGGGGTACGAGCAGTACTTC. This translates into CASSLGWGGTGYEQYF.

This chain links TRBV29-1 with TRBJ2-7; 9 bases align to TRBD1. The ends lost 4 bases at V and 3 bases at J; junction bases unmatched: 10. Germline assignment: CDR1 SQVTM and CDR2 ANQGSEA. CDR3 length equals 15 residues. The CDR3 coding sequence is TGCAGCGTTGGGACGATGGGGACAGGGTACTACGAGCAGTACTTC. This sequence encodes CSVGTMGTGYYEQYF.

On this clone: A junction end diverges from the germline sequence, so it may reflect a read error. The sample has other DNA sequences that encode this CDR3 too. The chain is built from TRBV19 and TRBJ1-1; 9 nucleotides agree with TRBD1. The CDR3 covers 15 residues. Germline CDR1 is LNHDA and CDR2 is SQIVND (reference sequence). The CDR3 DNA sequence: TGTGCCAGTACGTCAAAGCTCGGACAGGGGTACGAAGCCTTCTTT. The encoded protein is CASTSKLGQGYEAFF.

The rearrangement joins TRBV5-4 to TRBJ2-1, with TRBD2 matching over 8 bases. With V trimmed by 1 base and J by 6 bases, 6 bases remained unmatched. This CDR3 is 15 amino acids long. Germline CDR1 reads SGHNT; CDR2 reads YYREEE (reference sequence). Written as DNA, the CDR3 is TGTGCCAGCAGCTTGAGTAGCGGGACCCGCAATGAGCAGTTCTTC. Translation gives CASSLSSGTRNEQFF.

The gene calls are TRBV2 and TRBJ1-4; the D is unclear. Trimming removed 5 bases at V and 5 bases at J, with 15 bases between. The CDR3 has 15 amino acids. Germline V gene data show CDR1 as SNHLY and CDR2 as FYNNEI. Here the CDR3 DNA reads TGTGCCAGCAGTTTTCGGGGAACGGGGAATGAAAAACTGTTTTTT. Its protein product is CASSFRGTGNEKLFF.

This clone has just a few counts. The chain joins TRBV19 to TRBJ1-5, with D unresolved. CDR3 length equals 14 residues. CDR1 and CDR2 from the germline V gene are LNHDA and SQIVND (reference sequence). The V and J ends lost 6 bases and 4 bases respectively, with 13 bases between them. DNA for the CDR3: TGTGCCAGTAGGATCGGTGCGTTAAATCAGCCCCAGCATTTT. It is translated as CASRIGALNQPQHF.

The CDR3 loop reads CASSSRHTVGTGELFF. In DNA form, the CDR3 reads TGTGCCAGCAGTTCCAGACACACAGTGGGTACCGGGGAGCTGTTTTTT. V gene TRBV28 combines with J gene TRBJ2-2; unclear D gene. Trimming took off 4 bases at V and 5 bases at J, with 17 bases between the two ends. From germline, CDR1 is MDHEN and CDR2 SYDVKM. CDR3 size: 16 residues.

J is TRBJ1-2 and V is TRBV28; 10 nucleotides match TRBD1. The trim removed 5 bases at V and 5 bases at J, leaving 8 bases unmatched. The CDR3 covers 15 residues. Germline lookup yields CDR1 MDHEN and CDR2 SYDVKM. The CDR3 here is CASSPPDRGAYGYTF. The CDR3 DNA follows: TGTGCCAGCAGTCCTCCGGACAGGGGGGCTTATGGCTACACCTTC.

The chain carries TRBV15 and TRBJ1-1; a weak D match, TRBD1 (5 bases). Germline CDR1 is LNHNV and CDR2 is YYDKDF (reference sequence). This CDR3 has 17 residues. The V gene lost 1 base and the J gene lost 1 base, with 16 bases spanning the gap. The CDR3 coding sequence is TGTGCCACCAGCAGAGGGGGCCGGGCCAAGGCGAACACTGAAGCTTTCTTT. It specifies CATSRGGRAKANTEAFF.

The chain recombines TRBV7-2 with TRBJ2-1, with TRBD2 matching over 11 bases. CDR3 length: 15 amino acids. Germline V gene lookup returns CDR1 SGHTA and CDR2 FQGNSA. V dropped 6 bases and J dropped 8; count of bases not matched to a gene: 9. The CDR3 sequence is CASRGTSGIRYEQFF. CDR3 sequence (DNA): TGTGCCAGCAGAGGGACTAGCGGAATTAGGTATGAGCAGTTCTTC.

With respect to this clone: The sample contains more than one DNA sequence encoding this CDR3. The chain uses TRBV29-1 and TRBJ1-1; TRBD1 matches at 7 bases. The CDR3 sequence is 13 residues long. Losses at the gene ends were 6 bases for V and 2 bases for J; bases not matched to a gene: 6. CDR1 is SQVTM and CDR2 is ANQGSEA in the germline V gene. CDR3 sequence (DNA): TGCAGCGTCCTAACAGGGGTTAACACTGAAGCTTTCTTT. It translates to CSVLTGVNTEAFF.

J is TRBJ1-2 and V is TRBV28; 9 nucleotides align to TRBD1. The ends lost 5 bases at V and 1 base at J; junction bases unmatched: 5. CDR3 size: 15 residues. Germline V CDR1 and CDR2: MDHEN, SYDVKM. This CDR3 reads CASSHRDRVNYGYTF. The CDR3 nucleotides read TGTGCCAGCAGTCACCGGGACAGGGTTAACTATGGCTACACCTTC.

This clone has only a few counts. This chain links TRBV29-1 with TRBJ1-1; D is undetermined. V lost 4 bases to trimming and J lost 6 bases, with 15 bases between them. Germline assignment: CDR1 SQVTM and CDR2 ANQGSEA. The CDR3 length is 13 residues. The CDR3 protein is CSVVMSGRAEAFF. CDR3 in DNA: TGCAGCGTTGTAATGTCCGGTCGGGCTGAAGCTTTCTTT.

V usage is TRBV7-9 and J usage is TRBJ1-2; tentatively, D is TRBD1 (5 bases). The CDR3 is 16 amino acids. Deletions cut 2 bases from V and 0 bases from J, with 13 bases between. Germline assignment: CDR1 SEHNR and CDR2 FQNEAQ (reference sequence). The CDR3 reads CASSLSGITSNYGYTF. CDR3 nucleotides: TGTGCCAGCAGCTTATCAGGGATAACTTCTAACTATGGCTACACCTTC.

V gene TRBV19 combines with J gene TRBJ2-6, with a weak D call TRBD1 (5 bases). The CDR3 sequence is 16 residues long. V lost 5 bases and J 0 bases, leaving 11 bases between the germline ends. Per the germline V gene, CDR1 is LNHDA and CDR2 is SQIVND (reference sequence). CDR3 nucleotides: TGTGCCAGTAGTCAGCAGGGCAGCTCTGGGGCCAACGTCCTGACTTTC. Protein product: CASSQQGSSGANVLTF.

The chain joins TRBV19 to TRBJ1-2; D may be TRBD1 (6 bases). V was shortened by 7 bases and J by 2 bases, with 11 bases between the two germline ends. Germline CDR1 and CDR2: LNHDA and SQIVND (reference sequence). The CDR3 totals 13 residues. This CDR3 is CASTSTGNYGYTF. For the CDR3, the DNA is TGTGCCAGTACCTCAACAGGGAACTATGGCTACACCTTC.

The rearrangement uses TRBV10-3 and TRBJ2-7; the D gene is possibly TRBD2 (5 bases). This CDR3 has 15 amino acids. The germline V and J ends were trimmed by 0 bases and 3 bases, with 12 bases remaining between them. The germline V gene has CDR1 ENHRY and CDR2 SYGVKD. CDR3 nucleotide sequence: TGTGCCATCAGTGAGTCTGAACGTGAGGGCTACGAGCAGTACTTC. It specifies CAISESEREGYEQYF.

The chain combines TRBV28 with TRBJ1-2; TRBD1 might be the D (5 bases). V was pared by 7 bases and J by 4 bases, with 13 bases between. Germline V gene data show CDR1 as MDHEN and CDR2 as SYDVKM. There are 13 residues in the CDR3. Written as DNA, the CDR3 is TGTGCCAGCAAGTGGGGCGCGAGCTATGGCTACACCTTC. As protein: CASKWGASYGYTF.